Listed below are T cell receptor beta chains from one sample, sequenced in a study of T-cell reconstitution after alpha-beta-depleted transplantation in children. TCRdb reanalysed the PCR reads using MiXCR and keeps one entry per CDR3 protein. Here the sample spans 130,000 to 150,000 distinct CDR3 sequences, about 9% being singletons. The input for sequencing was PBMCs, mostly from graft donor cells, taken 180 days after TCRalphabeta/CD19-depleted stem cell transplant. The source is a female patient between 2 and 10 years old who had a stem cell transplant for congenital amegakaryocytic thrombocytopenia, so the T cells may come from the graft donor. CDR3s include the opening cysteine and the closing phenylalanine or tryptophan. The D gene is left open where the match is weak. The size field is filled for only some rows; it gives once, few, many or a size class.

v_call	clone_size	j_call	d_call	cdr3_nt	cdr3_aa
TRBV3-1	many	TRBJ1-1	TRBD1	TGTGCCAGCAGCGAACGAGGGGGCAAAGGGCTTGAAGCTTTCTTT	CASSERGGKGLEAFF
TRBV20-1	many	TRBJ1-1	TRBD1	TGCAGTGCTAATACCCCCCGTGGACAGGGAAACACTGAAGCTTTCTTT	CSANTPRGQGNTEAFF
TRBV7-2	many	TRBJ2-7	.	TGTGCCAGCAGCCTTCTTGGGAGAGCGGTCTACGAGCAGTACTTC	CASSLLGRAVYEQYF
TRBV11-2	many	TRBJ2-1	TRBD2	TGTGCCAGCAGCCCGGGACTAGCGGGGGACCGTGCCTACAATGAGCAGTTCTTC	CASSPGLAGDRAYNEQFF
TRBV6-1	many	TRBJ2-4	.	TGTGCCAGCAGTGATGCGGGGGCCAAAAACATTCAGTACTTC	CASSDAGAKNIQYF
TRBV29-1	many	TRBJ1-2	.	TGCAGCGTTGAGACCTCCTATGGCTACACCTTC	CSVETSYGYTF
TRBV28	many	TRBJ1-5	.	TGTGCCAGCAGCACCCCCGGGGGCCATCAGCCCCAGCATTTT	CASSTPGGHQPQHF
TRBV11-2	many	TRBJ2-5	.	TGTGCCAGCAGCGCCTGGGACTTCGAGACCCAGTACTTC	CASSAWDFETQYF
TRBV5-1	few	TRBJ2-5	TRBD1	TGCGCCAGCAGCAAGGGGACAGTTCAAGAGACCCAGTACTTC	CASSKGTVQETQYF
TRBV14	few	TRBJ1-3	.	TGTGCCAGCAGCCCTACTTCAGGTGGCATATATTTT	CASSPTSGGIYF
TRBV4-2	.	TRBJ2-2	TRBD1	TGTGCCAGCAGCCAATTTGGGACAGCATGGACCGGGGAGCTGTTTTTT	CASSQFGTAWTGELFF
TRBV5-6	many	TRBJ2-7	TRBD1	TGTGCCAGCAGCTTCCCGGGACAGGGCTACGAGCAGTACTTC	CASSFPGQGYEQYF
TRBV7-8	many	TRBJ2-3	TRBD2	TGTGCCAGCAGCTCGTTAGCGGGAGGTAAAAGCACAGATACGCAGTATTTT	CASSSLAGGKSTDTQYF
TRBV20-1	many	TRBJ2-3	TRBD2	TGCAGTGCTAGTGTCGCTAGCGGGGGAGGAGATACGCAGTATTTT	CSASVASGGGDTQYF
TRBV5-1	many	TRBJ2-3	.	TGCGCCAGCAGCTCGGACGGACAGCTACACACAGATACGCAGTATTTT	CASSSDGQLHTDTQYF
TRBV15	many	TRBJ2-1	TRBD2	TGTGCCACCAGCAGAGGGGTTATCGGGAGGAGAGTCAATGAGCAGTTCTTC	CATSRGVIGRRVNEQFF
TRBV29-1	.	TRBJ1-2	TRBD1	TGCAGCGTCCCCGGACAGGGGGGCTACACCTTC	CSVPGQGGYTF
TRBV20-1	many	TRBJ2-3	TRBD2	TGCAGTGCCGATGGGACCACTAGCGGCGCCACAGATACGCAGTATTTT	CSADGTTSGATDTQYF
TRBV3-1	many	TRBJ2-3	.	TGTGCCAGCAGCCAAAGGGCGGAGAGGATAGATACGCAGTATTTT	CASSQRAERIDTQYF
TRBV7-9	.	TRBJ2-1	TRBD2	TGTGCCAGCAGCTTAGGACGGGGGGACCTTTCCTACAATGAGCAGTTCTTC	CASSLGRGDLSYNEQFF
TRBV28	many	TRBJ2-7	.	TGTGCCAGCAGTTTAGGGGGGGCCCCCTACGAGCAGTACTTC	CASSLGGAPYEQYF
TRBV28	many	TRBJ2-7	TRBD2	TGTGCCAGCAGTTTCCAAACTAGCGGGAGGGCCCTCCGGGACTACGAGCAGTACTTC	CASSFQTSGRALRDYEQYF
TRBV12-3/TRBV12-4	few	TRBJ2-7	TRBD1	TGTGCCAGCAGCATCCACAGGGGGCGGTACGAGCAGTACTTC	CASSIHRGRYEQYF
TRBV5-1	many	TRBJ2-3	TRBD2	TGCGCCAGCAGCCATACTAGCGGGAGGACAGATACGCAGTATTTT	CASSHTSGRTDTQYF
TRBV7-2	many	TRBJ1-1	.	TGTGCCAGCAGCTTACACAGAAACACTGAAGCTTTCTTT	CASSLHRNTEAFF
TRBV12-3/TRBV12-4	many	TRBJ1-2	TRBD1	TGTGCCAGCAGCTTACGCCCGACAGGGGGTTTCGATGGCTACACCTTC	CASSLRPTGGFDGYTF
TRBV20-1	many	TRBJ2-7	.	TGCAGTGCTAGATTGGGGAATCTCGGCTACGAGCAGTACTTC	CSARLGNLGYEQYF
TRBV12-3/TRBV12-4	many	TRBJ1-5	.	TGTGCCAGCAGTTTTGACCATCCGCATCAGCCCCAGCATTTT	CASSFDHPHQPQHF
TRBV5-6	few	TRBJ1-4	TRBD1	TGTGCCAGCCACTTTCAGGGGGGGCCTGAAAAACTGTTTTTT	CASHFQGGPEKLFF
TRBV20-1	.	TRBJ2-1	.	TGCAGTGCTAGAGAACCACTATACAATGAGCAGTTCTTC	CSAREPLYNEQFF
TRBV2	.	TRBJ2-5	.	TGTGCCAGCAGTGCCCAGGGGAGGGAGACCCAGTACTTC	CASSAQGRETQYF
TRBV20-1	many	TRBJ2-5	.	TGCAGTGCATTGCCCGACCCCGGGACTGAGGCGGAGACCCAGTACTTC	CSALPDPGTEAETQYF
TRBV28	many	TRBJ2-7	.	TGTGCCAGCAGTTCGAAGCCGGTCGAGCAGTACTTC	CASSSKPVEQYF